Following are 18 T cell receptor beta chains from one sample sequenced in a study of T cell repertoires in cytomegalovirus infection. MiXCR, run by TCRdb on the reads, gives a single entry per CDR3 protein. This table holds 150,000 to 200,000 distinct CDR3 sequences, about 15% found once. Sequenced: PBMCs. The origin of the receptors is a human donor in good health (CMV status not recorded). Some clones in this sample may be carry-over from other donors' samples.

This clonotype has more than one count but fewer than ten. This chain joins TRBV4-1 and TRBJ1-3; D remains unclear. Looked up from germline, CDR1 is MGHRA and CDR2 is YSYEKL. Trimming removed 1 base at V and 0 bases at J, with 7 bases between. The CDR3 runs 15 residues. In DNA, the CDR3 is TGCGCCAGCAGCCAAGGGGAGGCCTCTGGAAACACCATATATTTT. Translating gives CASSQGEASGNTIYF.

The V and J genes are TRBV15 and TRBJ1-2; D not resolved. The germline V and J ends were trimmed by 1 base and 0 bases, with 9 bases remaining between them. The CDR3 covers 15 residues. Germline-derived CDR1 and CDR2 are LNHNV and YYDKDF (reference sequence). This CDR3 reads CATSRGSMANYGYTF. In DNA, the CDR3 is TGTGCCACCAGCAGAGGGTCTATGGCTAACTATGGCTACACCTTC.

In this sample, this clonotype turned up a few times. V and J are TRBV7-2 and TRBJ2-5; 12 nucleotides align to TRBD2. Germline values: CDR1 SGHTA, CDR2 FQGNSA. The CDR3 totals 16 residues. After removal of 5 bases from V and 4 bases from J, the junction contained 8 bases not matched to a gene. CDR3 DNA sequence: TGTGCCAGCAGCCCCCAGGCTAGCGGGAGGGGAGAGACCCAGTACTTC. This encodes CASSPQASGRGETQYF.

This clonotype was seen ten or more times. J is TRBJ2-1 and V is TRBV7-2; D not resolved. This CDR3 is 14 amino acids long. V was cut by 1 base and J by 2 bases, with 6 bases left in between. Germline V gene lookup returns CDR1 SGHTA and CDR2 FQGNSA. CDR3 coding DNA: TGTGCCAGCAGCTTAGGGCTAACCTACAATGAGCAGTTCTTC. This sequence encodes CASSLGLTYNEQFF. Variable domain in full (rest from reference TRBV7-2 and TRBJ2-1): GAGVSQSPSNKVTEKGKDVELRCDPISGHTALYWYRQSLGQGLEFLIYFQGNSAPDKSGLPSDRFSAERTGGSVSTLTIQRTQQEDSAVYLCASSLGLTYNEQFFGPGTRLTVL.

In this sample, this clonotype turned up many times. The chain joins TRBV7-2 to TRBJ2-7; D gene ambiguous. V dropped 0 bases and J dropped 5 bases, with 14 bases sitting between them. The CDR3 extends over 15 amino acids. Looked up from germline, CDR1 is SGHTA and CDR2 is FQGNSA. This CDR3 reads CASSLAGSFPHEQYF. CDR3 coding DNA: TGTGCCAGCAGCTTAGCGGGTAGCTTTCCCCACGAGCAGTACTTC. Full variable domain (outside the CDR3, taken from reference TRBV7-2 and TRBJ2-7): GAGVSQSPSNKVTEKGKDVELRCDPISGHTALYWYRQSLGQGLEFLIYFQGNSAPDKSGLPSDRFSAERTGGSVSTLTIQRTQQEDSAVYLCASSLAGSFPHEQYFGPGTRLTVT.

Ten or more counts support this clonotype. The chain recombines TRBV7-2 with TRBJ1-5, with a weak D call TRBD1 (6 bases). CDR1 and CDR2 from the germline V gene are SGHTA and FQGNSA. There are 15 residues in the CDR3. The germline V and J ends were trimmed by 3 bases and 3 bases, with 12 bases remaining between them. The CDR3 protein is CASSLRQEYNQPQHF. The CDR3 DNA reads TGTGCCAGCAGCTTGCGACAGGAGTACAATCAGCCCCAGCATTTT. The full variable domain, its missing parts supplied by reference TRBV7-2 and TRBJ1-5, is GAGVSQSPSNKVTEKGKDVELRCDPISGHTALYWYRQSLGQGLEFLIYFQGNSAPDKSGLPSDRFSAERTGGSVSTLTIQRTQQEDSAVYLCASSLRQEYNQPQHFGDGTRLSIL.

The table lists this clonotype with a few counts. V gene TRBV27 combines with J gene TRBJ2-2, with D perhaps assigned TRBD1 or TRBD2 (6 bases each). CDR3 length: 17 amino acids. CDR1 and CDR2 from the germline V gene are MNHEY and SMNVEV (reference sequence). Trimming took 3 bases from V and 7 from J, leaving 21 bases between them. The CDR3 DNA reads TGTGCCAGCAGTTTCATCTCGGGGGCCGCCCGTAGCGGGGAGCTGTTTTTT. This sequence encodes CASSFISGAARSGELFF.

This clonotype was counted many times. V is TRBV7-2 and J is TRBJ2-4; 7 positions agree with TRBD1. CDR3 length: 15 residues. V lost 6 bases, J lost 2 bases, and 7 bases stayed unmatched. CDR1 is SGHTA, CDR2 FQGNSA, per germline. CDR3: CASSSTGRTKNIQYF. CDR3 bases: TGTGCCAGCAGTTCGACAGGGCGTACCAAAAACATTCAGTACTTC.

About this clonotype itself: One end of the junction varies from germline; a read error may be responsible. The chain joins TRBV19 to TRBJ1-5; D is unclear. Germline assignment: CDR1 LNHDA and CDR2 SQIVND (reference sequence). The CDR3 is 14 residues long. The CDR3, as DNA: TGTGCCAGTAGTATAGAAGAGGAGTGGCAGCCCCGGCATTTT. Translating it yields CASSIEEEWQPRHF.

The sample holds many counts of this clonotype. The chain joins TRBV6-1 to TRBJ1-5, with no clear D. The CDR3 covers 15 residues. CDR1 and CDR2 from the germline V gene are MNHNS and SASEGT. V lost 0 bases, J lost 8 bases, and 14 bases lay in between. The CDR3 loop reads CASSEARLSREPQHF. DNA of the CDR3: TGTGCCAGCAGTGAAGCGCGACTTTCCCGTGAGCCCCAGCATTTT.

This clonotype was detected only a few times. J is TRBJ1-2 and V is TRBV6-5; a weak D match, TRBD1 (6 bases). V was trimmed by 3 bases and J by 2 bases, leaving 10 bases between them. CDR1 and CDR2 from the germline V gene are MNHEY and SVGAGI. The CDR3 is 14 residues long. The CDR3 DNA follows: TGTGCCAGCAGTTATGGGGGCGAGAACTATGGCTACACCTTC. Its protein product is CASSYGGENYGYTF.

This clonotype was counted many times. The rearrangement uses TRBV7-9 and TRBJ1-2, with 8 bases matching TRBD1. The V segment lost 5 bases and the J segment 5 bases; nucleotides outside the gene matches: 7. Germline assignment: CDR1 SEHNR and CDR2 FQNEAQ (reference sequence). The CDR3 extends over 14 amino acids. The CDR3 sequence is CASSPAGGRYGYTF. The CDR3 bases are TGTGCCAGCAGCCCTGCAGGGGGCCGGTATGGCTACACCTTC.

V gene TRBV7-9 combines with J gene TRBJ1-2; possible D gene TRBD1, 5 bases. The germline gives CDR1 SEHNR, CDR2 FQNEAQ (reference sequence). The CDR3 extends over 13 amino acids. Trimming removed 5 bases at V and 7 bases at J, with 14 bases between. As DNA, the CDR3 is TGTGCCAGCAGCCCTAGAACTGGGGGTGGCTACACCTTC. Its protein product is CASSPRTGGGYTF.

The CDR3 bases are TGTGCCAGCAGCCCAGACTCCCCTTATAATTCACCCCTCCACTTT. Its protein is CASSPDSPYNSPLHF. The chain couples TRBV7-3 to TRBJ1-6; D not certain. The V gene's germline CDR1 is SGHTA and CDR2 FQGTGA. The ends were cut back, 5 bases at V and 4 bases at J, with 12 bases in the middle. The CDR3 sequence is 15 residues long.

This clonotype came up many times. This chain links TRBV27 with TRBJ2-3; D is unclear. This CDR3 comprises 13 residues. V lost 1 base, J lost 2 bases, and 4 bases lay in between. The germline CDR1 and CDR2 sequences are MNHEY and SMNVEV (reference sequence). The chain's CDR3 is CASSLFFTDTQYF. The CDR3 DNA reads as TGTGCCAGCAGTTTATTCTTCACAGATACGCAGTATTTT.

This chain connects TRBV19 to TRBJ1-1; 9 bases align to TRBD1. The CDR3 sequence is 16 residues long. With V trimmed by 3 bases and J by 5 bases, 10 bases remained unmatched. The V gene's germline CDR1 is LNHDA and CDR2 SQIVND (reference sequence). The DNA of the CDR3 is TGTGCCAGTAGTATGGGACAGGGACGTCGGCGAACTGAAGCTTTCTTT. Amino acid sequence: CASSMGQGRRRTEAFF. Together with reference TRBV19 and TRBJ1-1, the CDR3 gives the full variable domain: DGGITQSPKYLFRKEGQNVTLSCEQNLNHDAMYWYRQDPGQGLRLIYYSQIVNDFQKGDIAEGYSVSREKKESFPLTVTSAQKNPTAFYLCASSMGQGRRRTEAFFGQGTRLTVV.

This clonotype was observed at least ten times. The V gene is TRBV7-8, the J gene TRBJ1-1; D remains unclear. CDR1 and CDR2 (germline): SGHVS, FQNEAQ. The CDR3 runs 12 residues. V shed 2 bases and J shed 6 bases, with 7 bases lying between them. The DNA of the CDR3 is TGTGCCAGCAGCTTAAATTTACCTGAAGCTTTCTTT. Protein product: CASSLNLPEAFF.

At least ten counts were recorded for this clonotype. The chain uses TRBV19 and TRBJ2-1; TRBD2 matches 11 bases. The V segment lost 6 bases and the J segment 2 bases; nucleotides outside the gene matches: 6. The CDR3 length is 16 residues. Germline CDR1 and CDR2: LNHDA and SQIVND (reference sequence). CDR3 DNA sequence: TGTGCCAGTAGGGGTAGCGGGAGGGCCGCCTACAATGAGCAGTTCTTC. It encodes CASRGSGRAAYNEQFF.